This T cell receptor (beta chain) stems from a study of molecular identifiers for immune sequencing clone quantification. Notes on the study in general: Amid fewer than 1.3 million naive cells, spiked Jurkat TCR RNA from one cell was reportedly still detectable.

Trimming shortened V by 4 bases and J by 8 bases, and 17 bases separated the two germline ends. CDR3 length: 14 amino acids. CDR1 is SEHNR and CDR2 is FQNEAQ in the germline V gene (reference sequence). With respect to this clonotype: Antigen unknown.

Sorting selected naive CD8 T cells with a CD8+CD4-CCR7+CD45RA+ phenotype. TCRdb reprocessed the PCR reads with MiXCR, giving one entry per CDR3 protein. Here the sample spans about 630,000 distinct CDR3 sequences, 25% being singletons. The receptor was isolated from a human donor in good health. Some libraries in this study had Jurkat cell RNA spiked in. The chain couples TRBV7-9 to TRBJ1-2, with a possible D match to TRBD1 (5 bases). Sample: naive CD8+ T cells from blood, with Jurkat cell RNA spiked in. Subset described: FACS-sorted CD8+CD4-CCR7+CD45RA+ naive T cells. The CDR3 here is CASSSQGTLIGYTF. The CDR3 DNA follows: TGTGCCAGCAGCTCGCAAGGGACCTTGATAGGCTACACCTTC.